The 13 T cell receptor beta chains below were found in one sample sequenced in a study of CD8 T cells in cerebrospinal fluid in Alzheimer's disease. TCRdb reworked the 10x single-cell sequencing reads into one entry per CDR3 protein, no DNA. Recorded for this sample: 1,000 or so distinct CDR3 sequences. Sequences were obtained from cerebrospinal fluid. The receptors originated from a human donor with Alzheimer's disease.

This clonotype ranks as large in terms of frequency. The chain employs TRBV7-2 and TRBJ1-2; the TRBD1 assignment by TCRdb is unverifiable without DNA. The germline gives CDR1 SGHTA, CDR2 FQGNSA. This CDR3 contains 13 residues. This chain's CDR3 is CASSSLLQGGYTF.

In terms of frequency, this clonotype is medium-sized. The chain links TRBV7-7 to TRBJ2-3. This CDR3 spans 13 amino acids. Germline CDR1 and CDR2: SSHAT and FNYEAQ (reference sequence). This CDR3 reads CASSLLGPDTQYF.

In terms of frequency, this clonotype is medium-sized. The chain carries TRBV12-3 or TRBV12-4 and TRBJ1-6; TCRdb proposes TRBD1, but this gene call is untestable without DNA. The CDR3 contains 17 residues. CDR3 amino acids: CASRRSRESSYNSPLHF.

Frequency places this clonotype as medium-sized. The V and J genes are TRBV4-1 and TRBJ1-1. Per germline, CDR1 MGHRA and CDR2 YSYEKL. The CDR3 contains 12 residues. The CDR3 here is CASSLANTEAFF.

According to its frequency, this clonotype is medium-sized. V and J are TRBV6-6 and TRBJ1-1; the D call of TRBD1 rests on TCRdb alone, since no DNA is present to check it. Per germline, CDR1 MNHNY and CDR2 SVGAGI (reference sequence). The CDR3 covers 18 residues. The chain's CDR3 is CASSYSTRDRTVNTEAFF.

This clonotype is deemed large by its frequency. The rearrangement uses TRBV28 and TRBJ1-5; TCRdb designates TRBD1, a call that cannot be tested without DNA. The CDR3 runs 13 residues. Germline CDR1 is MDHEN and CDR2 is SYDVKM. CDR3 sequence reads: CASSRDQTQPQHF.

Considering frequency, this clonotype is medium-sized (0.01 to 0.1%). The chain carries TRBV4-1 and TRBJ2-2; TCRdb selects TRBD2, and the lack of DNA leaves this call unchecked. The CDR3 loop spans 16 amino acids. The V gene's germline CDR1 is MGHRA and CDR2 YSYEKL. The CDR3 sequence is CASSQRLAGGTGELFF.

This clonotype is deemed medium-sized by its frequency. The chain combines TRBV18 with TRBJ2-7. The CDR3 is made up of 17 amino acids. Germline V CDR1 and CDR2: KGHSH, LQKENI. CDR3: CASSSSGRREFTYEQYF.

Frequency places this clonotype as medium-sized (0.01 to 0.1%). The V gene is TRBV4-1, the J gene TRBJ2-7; TCRdb returns TRBD1, unconfirmable since there is no DNA. Germline values: CDR1 MGHRA, CDR2 YSYEKL. The CDR3 runs 14 residues. CDR3 in amino acids: CASSQTITGGEQYF.

This clonotype is classed as medium-sized (0.01 to 0.1%) by frequency. The J gene is TRBJ2-3, the V gene TRBV28. Germline V gene sequence: CDR1 MDHEN, CDR2 SYDVKM. There are 15 residues in the CDR3. CDR3 region: CASSLPGLGTDTQYF.

The gene calls are TRBV27 and TRBJ2-3; TCRdb designates TRBD1, a call that cannot be tested without DNA. CDR3 size: 15 residues. Germline V gene lookup returns CDR1 MNHEY and CDR2 SMNVEV (reference sequence). CDR3 amino acids: CASSLSSRWADTQYF.

This clonotype is identified as large from frequency. V and J are TRBV6-2 or TRBV6-3 and TRBJ2-7. Germline V gene lookup returns CDR1 MNHEY and CDR2 SVGEGT. The CDR3 covers 13 residues. CDR3 amino acids: CASSYDSSYEQYF.

According to its frequency, this clonotype is large. The chain carries TRBV5-1 and TRBJ2-1; TCRdb gives TRBD2 as the D gene, but with no DNA this cannot be confirmed. The CDR3 is made up of 15 amino acids. The V gene's germline CDR1 is SGHRS and CDR2 YFSETQ. The CDR3 loop reads CASSLGLLGLNEQFF. Using reference TRBV5-1 and TRBJ2-1 for the parts outside the CDR3, the full variable domain is KAGVTQTPRYLIKTRGQQVTLSCSPISGHRSVSWYQQTPGQGLQFLFEYFSETQRNKGNFPGRFSGRQFSNSRSEMNVSTLELGDSALYLCASSLGLLGLNEQFFGPGTRLTVL.